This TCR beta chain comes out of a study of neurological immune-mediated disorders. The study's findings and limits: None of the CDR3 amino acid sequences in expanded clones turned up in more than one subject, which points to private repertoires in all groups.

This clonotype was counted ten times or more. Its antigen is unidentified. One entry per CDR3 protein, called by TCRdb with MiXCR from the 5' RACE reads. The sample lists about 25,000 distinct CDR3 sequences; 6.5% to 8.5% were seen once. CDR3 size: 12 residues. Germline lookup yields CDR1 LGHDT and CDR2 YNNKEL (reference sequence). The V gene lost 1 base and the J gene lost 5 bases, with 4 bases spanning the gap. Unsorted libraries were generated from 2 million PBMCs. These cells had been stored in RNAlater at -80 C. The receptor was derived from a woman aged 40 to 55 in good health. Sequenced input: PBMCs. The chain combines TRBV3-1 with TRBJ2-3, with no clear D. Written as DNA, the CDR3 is TGTGCCAGCAGCCAAGTTGAAGATACGCAGTATTTT. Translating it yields CASSQVEDTQYF.